What follows are 5 T cell receptor beta chains derived from one specimen sequenced in a study of neoadjuvant anti-PD-1 for oral cavity cancer. Sequencing used immunoSEQ multiplex PCR; TCRdb keeps in-frame clones, though not all of them. The profile shows 14,000 or so clones, roughly 71% of them singletons. The time point: after neoadjuvant nivolumab, at surgical resection. The source material was PBMCs, sampled after nivolumab (anti-PD-1) treatment. These receptor sequences come from a person between 40 and 80 years old with oral cavity squamous cell carcinoma.

CDR3 sequence reads: CASSWGVRGNQPQHF. The CDR3 DNA is TGTGCCAGCAGCTGGGGGGTTCGGGGGAACCAGCCCCAGCATTTT. The J gene is TRBJ1-5, the V gene TRBV7-8; D might be TRBD1 (5 bases). Germline V CDR1 and CDR2: SGHVS, FQNEAQ. Trimming took off 4 bases at V and 7 bases at J, with 17 bases between the two ends. The CDR3 is 15 amino acids.

The J gene is TRBJ1-5, the V gene TRBV6-1; no reliable D call. Germline CDR1 reads MNHNS; CDR2 reads SASEGT. The CDR3 has 17 residues. Trimming left V 3 bases short and J 0 bases short, with 15 bases between. CDR3 sequence reads: CASSDGSGSYSNQPQHF. The CDR3 coding sequence is TGTGCCAGCAGTGATGGGAGCGGCTCTTATAGCAATCAGCCCCAGCATTTT.

The gene calls are TRBV9 and TRBJ2-5; D ambiguous. Germline values: CDR1 SGDLS, CDR2 YYNGEE. The CDR3 has 13 residues. V lost 1 base and J lost 5, with 9 bases in between. Here the CDR3 DNA reads TGTGCCAGCAGCGTAACGGGTCGGGAGACCCAGTACTTC. Its protein product is CASSVTGRETQYF.

V usage is TRBV10-1 and J usage is TRBJ2-7; 8 bases fit TRBD2. Germline V gene lookup returns CDR1 WNHNN and CDR2 SYGVQD (reference sequence). The CDR3 is 15 residues long. The J segment lost 4 bases and the V segment lost 6 bases, leaving 11 bases of the junction unmatched. The CDR3, as DNA: TGCGCCAGCAGCGCGTCCGGGGGGGGACTTTACGAGCAGTACTTC. This gives the protein CASSASGGGLYEQYF.

This clone showed up just a few times. This sequence joins TRBV5-1 and TRBJ1-1; 7 bases are shared with TRBD1. This CDR3 spans 13 amino acids. Losses at the gene ends were 4 bases for V and 3 bases for J; bases not matched to a gene: 3. The germline V gene encodes CDR1 SGHRS and CDR2 YFSETQ. CDR3 amino acids: CASSPTGDTEAFF. As DNA, the CDR3 is TGCGCCAGCAGCCCAACAGGGGACACTGAAGCTTTCTTT.